The sequence of this T cell receptor (beta chain) was determined in a study of glioma-infiltrating T cells. This CDR3 has 15 amino acids. The V gene end was trimmed by 1 base and the J gene end by 8 bases; junction bases not matched to a gene: 6. Looked up from germline, CDR1 is KGHSH and CDR2 is LQKENI. TCR alpha and beta CDR3 regions were amplified from RNA using iRepertoire nested multiplex PCR. Input was roughly 85-450 ng of tissue mRNA or PBMC total RNA. Each CDR3 protein gets one entry after TCRdb re-called the multiplex PCR reads with MiXCR. In the table there are about 130,000 distinct CDR3 sequences, roughly 24% of which are singletons.

This receptor was taken from a human donor with low-grade glioma or glioblastoma, undergoing nonglioma brain surgery, or in good health (not recorded which). The chain couples TRBV18 to TRBJ2-1, with 9 bases matching TRBD1. Sequencing used glioma tissue, nonneoplastic brain tissue, or PBMCs (not recorded which). CDR3 coding DNA: TGTGCCAGCTCACCACGAGCTACAGGGGGCGATGAGCAGTTCTTC. It is translated as CASSPRATGGDEQFF. The variable domain in full, completed from reference TRBV18 and TRBJ2-1, reads NAGVMQNPRHLVRRRGQEARLRCSPMKGHSHVYWYRQLPEEGLKFMVYLQKENIIDESGMPKERFSAEFPKEGPSILRIQQVVRGDSAAYFCASSPRATGGDEQFFGPGTRLTVL.